The 31 T cell receptor beta chains below all came from one sample that was sequenced in a study of blood T cell repertoires in COVID-19. Clones were sequenced by immunoSEQ multiplex PCR, and TCRdb holds only the in-frame ones, with some missing. The table records 150,000 to 200,000 clones, approximately 80% of them present only once. The sequencing input was PBMCs or T cells enriched from blood (not recorded which). These receptors all stem from a woman aged 55 to 70 who had recovered from COVID-19.

The V gene is TRBV4-2, the J gene TRBJ2-3, with TRBD2 matching over 11 bases. After removal of 1 base from V and 6 bases from J, the junction contained 6 bases not matched to a gene. The germline CDR1 and CDR2 sequences are LGHNA and YNFKEQ. This CDR3 is built from 16 residues. CDR3 in amino acids: CASSQGNSGRADTQYF. Written as DNA, the CDR3 is TGTGCCAGCAGCCAAGGAAATAGCGGGAGGGCCGATACGCAGTATTTT.

The rearrangement uses TRBV12-3 or TRBV12-4 and TRBJ2-5; possibly TRBD2 for D (6 bases). Between the trimmed V and J ends, which lost 5 bases and 9 bases, there was a span of 16 bases. The CDR3 has 13 amino acids. CDR3 protein: CASSPGAGGAQYF. The CDR3 DNA reads TGTGCCAGCAGTCCAGGCGCAGGCGGGGCCCAGTACTTC.

The chain is built from TRBV19 and TRBJ2-2; perhaps TRBD2 as D (6 bases). Per the germline V gene, CDR1 is LNHDA and CDR2 is SQIVND (reference sequence). Trimming left V 8 bases short and J 7 bases short, with 17 bases between. The CDR3 has 14 residues. The CDR3 DNA sequence: TGTGCCAGTTTTGGGGGGATCGGTTTCGGGGAGCTGTTTTTT. Its translation: CASFGGIGFGELFF.

CDR3 coding DNA: TGTGCCAGCTGCTTCCGCCAGGGGGTTACTGAAGCTTTCTTT. It codes for CASCFRQGVTEAFF. The V and J genes are TRBV6-6 and TRBJ1-1; 7 bases map to TRBD1. Germline loops: CDR1 MNHNY, CDR2 SVGAGI (reference sequence). The CDR3 runs 14 residues. The trim removed 8 bases at V and 5 bases at J, leaving 11 bases unmatched.

V and J are TRBV19 and TRBJ2-7; 10 nucleotides align to TRBD1. The CDR3 runs to 14 residues. Germline assignment: CDR1 LNHDA and CDR2 SQIVND (reference sequence). J was trimmed by 12 bases and V by 2 bases; bases with no gene match: 10. The CDR3 sequence is CASSIIGGTGATYF. In nucleotides, the CDR3 is TGTGCCAGTAGTATAATCGGAGGGACAGGGGCTACGTACTTC.

This clone was picked up one time. The chain is built from TRBV28 and TRBJ2-6; D ambiguous. CDR1 and CDR2 (germline): MDHEN, SYDVKM. Trimming took off 6 bases at V and 2 bases at J, with 5 bases between the two ends. This CDR3 has 13 residues. The CDR3 region is CASRGPGANVLTF. CDR3 sequence (DNA): TGTGCCAGCAGGGGCCCTGGGGCCAACGTCCTGACTTTC.

The chain uses TRBV3-1 (or the pseudogene TRBV3-2) and TRBJ1-2; unclear D gene. V was shortened by 1 base and J by 2 bases, with 14 bases between the two germline ends. The CDR3 has 16 amino acids. Germline lookup yields CDR1 LGHDT and CDR2 YNNKEL (reference sequence). CDR3 loop: CASSQGKLRGNYGYTF. The CDR3 DNA follows: TGTGCCAGCAGCCAAGGAAAGCTAAGAGGGAACTATGGCTACACCTTC.

This chain connects TRBV7-3 to TRBJ2-7, with TRBD1 matching over 8 bases. V was pared by 2 bases and J by 4 bases, with 4 bases of the junction left unmatched. Germline CDR1 SGHTA, CDR2 FQGTGA. The length of the CDR3 is 14 residues. CDR3 residues: CASSLGQGRYEQYF. In DNA form, the CDR3 reads TGTGCCAGCAGCTTAGGACAGGGAAGGTACGAGCAGTACTTC.

The chain employs TRBV3-1 (or the pseudogene TRBV3-2) and TRBJ1-2; TRBD1 matches 9 bases. Trimming took 1 base from V and 8 from J; bases not matched to a gene: 14. CDR1 and CDR2 (germline): LGHDT, YNNKEL (reference sequence). This CDR3 is 17 amino acids long. Here the CDR3 DNA reads TGTGCCAGCAGCCAAGGGATCAGGACAGGGGAGGGAGTCGGCTACACCTTC. Its protein product is CASSQGIRTGEGVGYTF.

This chain links TRBV24-1 with TRBJ1-3; 9 bases map to TRBD1. The V gene end was trimmed by 8 bases and the J gene end by 4 bases; junction bases not matched to a gene: 5. Germline V CDR1 and CDR2: KGHDR, SFDVKD. This CDR3 is built from 14 residues. This chain's CDR3 is CATNGQGQGNTIYF. CDR3 DNA sequence: TGTGCCACCAACGGACAGGGGCAAGGAAACACCATATATTTT.

Remarks on this clone: One end of the junction does not line up with germline, which may come from a read error. V gene TRBV7-2 combines with J gene TRBJ2-3; 9 positions match TRBD2. Germline lookup yields CDR1 SGHTA and CDR2 FQGNSA. This CDR3 has 15 amino acids. The CDR3 spells CACRGGGAPANTQYF. CDR3 nucleotides: TGTGCCTGCAGGGGCGGGGGGGCCCCTGCTAATACGCAGTATTTT.

This clone occurred once. This rearrangement joins TRBV7-3 to TRBJ2-5, with a weak D call TRBD2 (5 bases). There are 14 residues in the CDR3. Trimming stripped 3 bases from V and 5 bases from J, with 13 bases between. Per germline, CDR1 SGHTA and CDR2 FQGTGA. The DNA of the CDR3 is TGTGCCAGCAGCTTGGGGAGCACTGGGGAGACCCAGTACTTC. This translates into CASSLGSTGETQYF.

J is TRBJ2-1 and V is TRBV28; 8 bases fit TRBD2. The trim removed 11 bases at V and 3 bases at J, leaving 6 bases unmatched. The CDR3 consists of 13 residues. Per the germline V gene, CDR1 is MDHEN and CDR2 is SYDVKM. The CDR3 DNA reads TGTGCCTGCCTTAGCGGGATCTACAATGAGCAGTTCTTC. Protein: CACLSGIYNEQFF.

This rearrangement joins TRBV11-2 to TRBJ2-3; possible D gene TRBD2, 5 bases. CDR1 SGHAT and CDR2 FQNNGV come from the germline V gene. This CDR3 contains 15 residues. V was cut by 3 bases and J by 0 bases, with 10 bases left in between. CDR3 loop: CASSFLSGSTDTQYF. The DNA of the CDR3 is TGTGCCAGCAGCTTCCTAAGCGGTAGCACAGATACGCAGTATTTT.

This chain connects TRBV7-8 to TRBJ2-1; 11 bases line up with TRBD1. CDR3 length: 17 residues. J lost 6 bases, V lost 1 base, and 8 bases had no gene match. Germline lookup yields CDR1 SGHVS and CDR2 FQNEAQ. CDR3 bases: TGTGCCAGCAGCTTAGAGGACAGGGGGCGCTATAGCAATGAGCAGTTCTTC. Its protein product is CASSLEDRGRYSNEQFF. Drawing the rest from reference TRBV7-8 and TRBJ2-1, the complete variable domain is GAGVSQSPRYKVAKRGQDVALRCDPISGHVSLFWYQQALGQGPEFLTYFQNEAQLDKSGLPSDRFFAERPEGSVSTLKIQRTQQEDSAVYLCASSLEDRGRYSNEQFFGPGTRLTVL.

This chain links TRBV18 with TRBJ2-1, with TRBD1 as a possible D gene (6 bases). Trimming pared 1 base from V and 9 bases from J, leaving 13 bases between. The CDR3 loop spans 14 amino acids. Germline CDR1 reads KGHSH; CDR2 reads LQKENI. DNA of the CDR3: TGTGCCAGCTCACCACGCCAGGGGTTCGGTGAGCAGTTCTTC. Amino acids: CASSPRQGFGEQFF.

The CDR3 sequence: CASSQDGTGFPSTEAFF. CDR3 sequence (DNA): TGTGCCAGCAGCCAAGATGGGACAGGGTTCCCCTCTACTGAAGCTTTCTTT. The rearrangement joins TRBV4-2 to TRBJ1-1; 9 nucleotides match TRBD1. Germline loops: CDR1 LGHNA, CDR2 YNFKEQ. V gave up 0 bases and J gave up 5 bases; unmatched junction bases: 10. The CDR3 loop spans 17 amino acids.

Turning to this clone: An end of the junction does not agree with germline; a read error may underlie this. The chain couples TRBV7-2 to TRBJ2-5, with 9 bases aligning to TRBD2. Looked up from germline, CDR1 is SGHTA and CDR2 is FQGNSA. This CDR3 has 15 residues. The CDR3 coding sequence is TGTGCCAGTAGCTTTGTGCGGGGGGGCCCGGAGACCCAGTACTTC. Residues: CASSFVRGGPETQYF.

V and J are TRBV28 and TRBJ1-3; D is possibly TRBD1 (6 bases). The CDR3 is 17 amino acids. Germline V gene lookup returns CDR1 MDHEN and CDR2 SYDVKM. V dropped 6 bases and J dropped 0 bases, with 18 bases sitting between them. CDR3 amino acids: CASRHADSSYSGNTIYF. CDR3 sequence (DNA): TGTGCCAGCAGGCACGCGGACAGTTCCTACTCTGGAAACACCATATATTTT.

This clone was counted once. J is TRBJ1-2 and V is TRBV5-1; no firm D call. In germline, CDR1 is SGHRS, CDR2 YFSETQ. The ends were cut back, 5 bases at V and 2 bases at J, with 19 bases in the middle. The CDR3 is 16 residues long. The CDR3, as DNA: TGCGCCAGCAGTCCCTCAATACCACCTATAAACTATGGCTACACCTTC. The encoded protein is CASSPSIPPINYGYTF.

This chain joins TRBV29-1 and TRBJ1-2; D gene uncertain. From germline, CDR1 is SQVTM and CDR2 ANQGSEA. This CDR3 region has 14 residues. V shed 4 bases and J shed 3 bases, with 15 bases lying between them. The DNA of the CDR3 is TGCAGCGTTGGCCCCGCGGGCTTGGACTATGGCTACACCTTC. Translated: CSVGPAGLDYGYTF. The variable domain in full, with the rest retrieved from reference TRBV29-1 and TRBJ1-2, is SAVISQKPSRDICQRGTSLTIQCQVDSQVTMMFWYRQQPGQSLTLIATANQGSEATYESGFVIDKFPISRPNLTFSTLTVSNMSPEDSSIYLCSVGPAGLDYGYTFGSGTRLTVV.

The V call is TRBV11-2, the J call TRBJ1-3; 9 bases fit TRBD1. V lost 8 bases to trimming and J lost 4 bases; unmatched junction nucleotides: 6. CDR3 size: 14 residues. The germline V gene encodes CDR1 SGHAT and CDR2 FQNNGV. The DNA of the CDR3 is TGTGCCAGCGGAGACAGGGGGTTAGGAAACACCATATATTTT. Its translation is CASGDRGLGNTIYF. Looking up the rest from reference TRBV11-2 and TRBJ1-3 gives the full variable domain: EAGVAQSPRYKIIEKRQSVAFWCNPISGHATLYWYQQILGQGPKLLIQFQNNGVVDDSQLPKDRFSAERLKGVDSTLKIQPAKLEDSAVYLCASGDRGLGNTIYFGEGSWLTVV.

This clone was seen more than once but under ten times. The rearrangement links TRBV15 to TRBJ2-5; weak D call: TRBD1 (6 bases). Germline CDR1 LNHNV, CDR2 YYDKDF (reference sequence). The CDR3 contains 14 residues. V was clipped by 3 bases and J by 3 bases, with 11 bases between them. CDR3 residues: CATSSRDTEETQYF. In DNA, the CDR3 is TGTGCCACCAGCAGTCGGGACACAGAAGAGACCCAGTACTTC.

The chain has TRBV18 and TRBJ1-1; D not certain. There are 12 residues in the CDR3. The germline CDR1 and CDR2 sequences are KGHSH and LQKENI. Trimming removed 6 bases from V and 11 bases from J, with 16 bases in between. The CDR3, as DNA: TGTGCCAGCTCGTCCCAGTCTGGAGGGGCTTTCTTT. Protein sequence: CASSSQSGGAFF.

The chain joins TRBV9 to TRBJ1-2, with a tentative D call TRBD1 (6 bases). Germline CDR1 and CDR2: SGDLS and YYNGEE. This CDR3 contains 14 residues. Between the trimmed V and J ends, which lost 3 bases and 8 bases, there was a span of 17 bases. The CDR3 DNA reads as TGTGCCAGCAGCGCTTACCCAGGGGATTGGGGCTACACCTTC. Its translation is CASSAYPGDWGYTF. Full variable domain (outside the CDR3, taken from reference TRBV9 and TRBJ1-2): DSGVTQTPKHLITATGQRVTLRCSPRSGDLSVYWYQQSLDQGLQFLIQYYNGEERAKGNILERFSAQQFPDLHSELNLSSLELGDSALYFCASSAYPGDWGYTFGSGTRLTVV.

The V gene is TRBV6-5, the J gene TRBJ2-2; TRBD1 is a possible D gene (5 bases). The CDR3 has 14 residues. V was shortened by 9 bases and J by 0 bases, with 11 bases between the two germline ends. Germline CDR1 is MNHEY and CDR2 is SVGAGI. The CDR3: CASSRQTNTGELFF. The CDR3 region has the DNA TGTGCCAGTAGTCGACAGACGAACACCGGGGAGCTGTTTTTT.

This rearrangement joins TRBV7-3 to TRBJ1-3; the D gene is possibly TRBD1 (5 bases). The germline gives CDR1 SGHTA, CDR2 FQGTGA. The CDR3 length is 15 residues. With 6 bases removed from V and 0 bases from J, the gap between germline ends came to 12 bases. CDR3: CASSTEGSSGNTIYF. The DNA for the CDR3 is TGTGCCAGCAGTACGGAGGGGAGCTCTGGAAACACCATATATTTT.

This clone was picked up one time. This chain links TRBV7-9 with TRBJ2-7, with 10 bases that match TRBD1. Losses at the gene ends were 4 bases for V and 4 bases for J; bases not matched to a gene: 10. The V gene's germline CDR1 is SEHNR and CDR2 FQNEAQ (reference sequence). The CDR3 loop spans 16 amino acids. The CDR3 region is CASSSYLRDRGYEQYF. The CDR3 bases are TGTGCCAGCAGCTCGTACCTCCGGGACAGGGGATACGAGCAGTACTTC.

In this sample, this clone turned up a few times. The chain links TRBV28 to TRBJ2-1, with 7 bases identical to TRBD1. The CDR3 runs 13 residues. Unmatched junction bases numbered 7, after V lost 8 bases and J lost 6 bases. Looked up from germline, CDR1 is MDHEN and CDR2 is SYDVKM. The CDR3 is CASGGQTPNEQFF. DNA of the CDR3: TGTGCCAGCGGGGGACAGACCCCCAATGAGCAGTTCTTC.

This clone was observed a single time. The V call is TRBV6-1, the J call TRBJ2-1, with D possibly TRBD2 on 5 matching bases. The ends were cut back, 3 bases at V and 10 bases at J, with 13 bases in the middle. The CDR3 covers 13 residues. CDR1 is MNHNS and CDR2 is SASEGT in the germline V gene. The CDR3: CASSEVSTGEQFF. The CDR3 DNA reads as TGTGCCAGCAGTGAGGTCTCGACGGGAGAGCAGTTCTTC.

The rearrangement joins TRBV5-1 to TRBJ2-1; D may be TRBD1 (5 bases). Germline loops: CDR1 SGHRS, CDR2 YFSETQ. The V and J ends lost 3 bases and 0 bases respectively, with 13 bases between them. This CDR3 is 16 amino acids long. The CDR3 DNA reads TGCGCCAGCAGCTCGCCAGGGCAGAGCTCCTACAATGAGCAGTTCTTC. This gives the protein CASSSPGQSSYNEQFF.